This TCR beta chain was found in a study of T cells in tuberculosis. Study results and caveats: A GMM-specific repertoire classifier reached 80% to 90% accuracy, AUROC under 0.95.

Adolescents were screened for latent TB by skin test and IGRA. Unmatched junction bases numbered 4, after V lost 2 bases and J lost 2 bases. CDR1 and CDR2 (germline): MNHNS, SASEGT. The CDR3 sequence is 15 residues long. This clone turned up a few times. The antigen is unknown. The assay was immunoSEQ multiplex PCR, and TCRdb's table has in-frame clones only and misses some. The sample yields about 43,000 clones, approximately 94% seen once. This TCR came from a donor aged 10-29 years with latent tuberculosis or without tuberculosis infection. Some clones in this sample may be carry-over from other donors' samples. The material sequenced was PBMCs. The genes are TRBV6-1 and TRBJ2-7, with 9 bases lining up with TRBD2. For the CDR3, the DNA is TGTGCCAGCAGTGAATCGGCTAGCGGGGCCTACGAGCAGTACTTC. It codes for CASSESASGAYEQYF.